The T cell receptor (beta chain) under discussion was sequenced for a study of blood T cell repertoires in COVID-19 (TCRdb year 2020). Background on the whole study: Samples covering the acute and convalescent phases of COVID-19 were provided by collaborators in the United States, Italy and Spain. Where available, HLA class I and class II types were taken from metadata supplied by the sample provider and were not determined by assay-based typing. The samples were drawn from the first 160 participants of the ongoing ImmuneRACE study and from more than 1,000 subjects provided by 6 global collaborators. The repertoires were released in a freely available public database intended as a resource for research on the immune response to SARS-CoV-2. Subjects who had been exposed to COVID-19, were actively infected with it, or had recovered from it provided the deeply sampled blood TCRbeta repertoires that made up the dataset. The prospective study material was composed of cDNA or gDNA derived from T cells, B-cell-depleted T cells, or PBMCs. Sample metadata almost always included a de-identified subject ID, COVID-19 status, age in years and sex.

One collaborating source in Seattle enrolled patients during active infection and followed them longitudinally through the course of disease. Each collaborating institution followed its own protocols to collect whole blood in K2EDTA tubes. Collaborator samples were shipped for TCRbeta analysis as frozen whole blood, isolated PBMCs, or DNA extracted from either sample type. Comment on this clone: Its target antigen remains unknown. No qualities accompany the bases; no much larger clone lies one base away.

CDR3 length: 15 amino acids, cysteine to phenylalanine. Just CDR3 DNA is preserved here, 45 bases in frame from base 1. What the study reported, not specific to this receptor: The amount of clinical and demographic metadata varied by source and participant and was provided uncurated.

TCRbeta CDR3 regions were amplified from genomic DNA by means of the immunoSEQ Assay, a bias-controlled multiplex PCR. Concerning the study's data processing: The number of nucleated cells in each sample was estimated by amplification of reference gene primers within the assay. Sequence reads were collapsed and filtered to measure the absolute abundance of every unique TCRbeta CDR3 rearrangement. For each sample, productive Simpson clonality was calculated as the square root of Simpson's diversity index across productive rearrangements. TCRdb limited this immuneACCESS table to in-frame rearrangements with V and J called. A share of clones is missing; checked studies link under half to unresolved V genes, and the rest is unexplained. The V and J calls and the clone size are those of that table, but D and trimming were determined from the DNA. The sample data list about 160,000 clones, and approximately 86% of these were observed just once. Of the sample, around 0.63% falls within the top ten clones.

Sequenced sample: peripheral blood. This TCR derives from a man aged 60-69 years with COVID-19, enrolled during active disease. This sequence uses TRBV21-1 and TRBJ1-1; no DNA check was done on the table's D call, TRBD1. TRBV21-1 is noted as a pseudogene. Here the CDR3 is given as CASSKAGQTNTEAFF. The nucleotides read TGTGCCAGCAGCAAAGCGGGACAGACGAACACTGAAGCTTTCTTT.